The clone carrying this T cell receptor beta chain occurred many times. Its target is unknown. The CDR3 runs 16 residues. After removal of 0 bases from V and 1 base from J, the junction contained 1 base not matched to a gene. Germline lookup yields CDR1 SGHVS and CDR2 FNYEAQ. The sample belongs to a study of human T cells and chemical hapten exposure. Study details: Skin on the upper inner arm, around 2 cm by around 2 cm in size, was sensitized with 2% DPC.

Time point indicated: pre-sensitization, week 0. Regarding treatment: therapeutic diphenylcyclopropenone sensitization with weekly scalp DPC. Study outcomes and limitations: Unchanged with DPC sensitization were TCRs above 1 in 1000 frequency.

Individual cDNA molecules received unique molecular identifiers in the library. TCRdb reprocessed the RACE reads via MiXCR and lists one record per CDR3 protein. The data show tens of thousands of distinct CDR3 sequences, approximately 10% seen once. This TCR derives from a man aged 25-45 years with alopecia areata. Some clones in this sample may be carry-over from other donors' samples. V and J are TRBV7-6 and TRBJ1-5, with 9 nucleotides matching TRBD1. The sequencing here drew on whole blood, taken in connection with sensitization to the hapten diphenylcyclopropenone (DPC). The CDR3 DNA sequence: TGTGCCAGCAGCTTAGCCGGGACAGGGAGCAATCAGCCCCAGCATTTT. The encoded protein is CASSLAGTGSNQPQHF. Variable domain in full (rest from reference TRBV7-6 and TRBJ1-5): GAGVSQSPRYKVTKRGQDVALRCDPISGHVSLYWYRQALGQGPEFLTYFNYEAQQDKSGLPNDRFSAERPEGSISTLTIQRTEQRDSAMYRCASSLAGTGSNQPQHFGDGTRLSIL.